A selection of T cell receptor beta chains follows, all from one sample in a study of blood T cell repertoires in COVID-19. Generated by immunoSEQ multiplex PCR, the TCRdb table keeps only in-frame clones and is missing some. The sample shows under 300,000 clones, about 79% of them seen only once. Sequenced sample: peripheral blood. The receptors here all came from a woman aged 35 to 49 who had recovered from COVID-19. Each CDR3 is given with its conserved first and last residue. D genes are given only for firm matches. Rows give clone size only sometimes, using once, few, many, or a class for an expanded clone.

j_call,clone_size,v_call,d_call,cdr3_aa,cdr3_nt
TRBJ2-1,few,TRBV9,TRBD2,CASSVAGGPYNEQFF,TGTGCCAGCAGCGTAGCGGGGGGGCCCTACAATGAGCAGTTCTTC
TRBJ2-5,NA,TRBV28,TRBD1,CASSTDRDVETQYF,TGTGCCAGCAGCACCGACAGGGATGTAGAGACCCAGTACTTC
TRBJ1-2,once,TRBV19,NA,CASSPAAVLYGYTF,TGTGCCAGTAGTCCCGCCGCAGTGCTCTATGGCTACACCTTC
TRBJ1-3,NA,TRBV5-1,TRBD1,CASSNTGDPGNTIYF,TGCGCCAGCAGCAATACAGGGGACCCTGGAAACACCATATATTTT
TRBJ2-5,NA,TRBV28,NA,CASSEVSETQYF,TGTGCCAGCTCCGAGGTTTCGGAGACCCAGTACTTC
TRBJ2-7,NA,TRBV6-2/TRBV6-3,NA,CASSYSTARSSYEQYF,TGTGCCAGCAGTTACTCGACAGCTAGGAGCTCCTACGAGCAGTACTTC
TRBJ1-1,NA,TRBV5-1,NA,CASARMQTDTNTEAFF,TGCGCCAGCGCTCGTATGCAGACAGACACGAACACTGAAGCTTTCTTT
TRBJ2-7,once,TRBV10-3,TRBD1,CAISPGTGAYEQYF,TGTGCCATCAGTCCCGGGACAGGGGCCTACGAGCAGTACTTC
TRBJ2-3,NA,TRBV13,TRBD2,CASSLASGTNTQYF,TGTGCCAGCAGCTTGGCTAGCGGTACAAATACGCAGTATTTT
TRBJ1-1,NA,TRBV13,NA,CASSPRPNLPAFF,TGTGCCAGCAGCCCCCGCCCTAACCTCCCAGCTTTCTTT
TRBJ1-4,NA,TRBV10-3,TRBD1,CAISEGDREKLFF,TGTGCCATCAGTGAGGGGGACAGAGAAAAACTGTTTTTT
TRBJ1-1,NA,TRBV10-3,NA,CAISEVDSLEAFF,TGTGCCATCAGTGAGGTGGACAGCTTAGAAGCTTTCTTT
TRBJ2-7,few,TRBV7-9,TRBD2,CASRDTSGGDHSYEQYF,TGTGCCAGCAGGGATACTAGCGGGGGGGACCACTCCTACGAGCAGTACTTC
TRBJ2-7,NA,TRBV28,TRBD1,CASRPGGVSEQYF,TGTGCCAGCAGGCCAGGGGGTGTCAGCGAGCAGTACTTC
TRBJ2-3,NA,TRBV7-2,TRBD2,CANALIAGDSTDTQYF,TGTGCCAACGCACTGATAGCGGGGGATAGCACAGATACGCAGTATTTT
TRBJ2-1,NA,TRBV20-1,NA,CSASISEYNEQFF,TGCAGTGCTAGTATTAGTGAGTACAATGAGCAGTTCTTC
TRBJ2-1,NA,TRBV7-7,NA,CASSLSQGSHNEQFF,TGTGCTAGCAGCTTATCTCAGGGGTCCCACAATGAGCAGTTCTTC
TRBJ2-1,NA,TRBV10-3,TRBD2,CAISGVAGYNEQFF,TGTGCCATCAGTGGCGTAGCGGGCTACAATGAGCAGTTCTTC
TRBJ2-7,NA,TRBV9,TRBD1,CASSVSTGQGSEQYF,TGTGCCAGCAGCGTATCCACAGGACAGGGGAGCGAGCAGTACTTC
TRBJ2-3,NA,TRBV7-2,TRBD2,CASSLYLSGGGTDTQYF,TGTGCCAGCAGCTTATATCTTAGCGGGGGGGGCACAGATACGCAGTATTTT